This T cell receptor (beta chain) was identified in a study of blood T cell repertoires in COVID-19. Using immunoSEQ multiplex PCR, the repertoire was profiled, and TCRdb retains in-frame clones only, with some absent. The table records around 150,000 clones, around nine tenths of them present only once. Germline CDR1 reads SGHRS; CDR2 reads YFSETQ. Trimming cost V 2 bases and J 5 bases; bases outside gene matches: 6. The CDR3 has 16 amino acids. The sequence derives from a woman aged 70-85 years with COVID-19, enrolled during active disease. The chain carries TRBV5-1 and TRBJ1-6; 8 bases are shared with TRBD1. The sample comprised peripheral blood. The CDR3 here is CASSFMDREDNSPLHF. Here the CDR3 DNA reads TGCGCCAGCAGCTTCATGGACAGGGAAGATAATTCACCCCTCCACTTT.